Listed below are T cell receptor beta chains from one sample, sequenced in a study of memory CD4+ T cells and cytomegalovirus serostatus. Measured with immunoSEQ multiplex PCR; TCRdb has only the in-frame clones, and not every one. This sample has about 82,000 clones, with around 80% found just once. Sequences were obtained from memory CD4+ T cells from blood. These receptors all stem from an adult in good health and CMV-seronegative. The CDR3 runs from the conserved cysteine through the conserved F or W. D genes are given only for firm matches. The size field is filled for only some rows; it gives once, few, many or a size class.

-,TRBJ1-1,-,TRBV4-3,TGCGCCAGCAGCCAAGGTCGGCAGGTGGCTTTCTTT,CASSQGRQVAFF
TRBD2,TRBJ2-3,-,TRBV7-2,TGTGCCAGCAGCTTCGTTAGCGGGACAAGCACAGATACGCAGTATTTT,CASSFVSGTSTDTQYF
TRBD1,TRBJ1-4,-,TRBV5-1,TGCGCCAGCAGCTTGGCCGGGACAGGGGTTGCAACTAATGAAAAACTGTTTTTT,CASSLAGTGVATNEKLFF
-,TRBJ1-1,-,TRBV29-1,TGCAGCGTTGTGGAGTCTACGATGAACACTGAAGCTTTCTTT,CSVVESTMNTEAFF
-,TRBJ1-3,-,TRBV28,TGTGCCAGCAGTTCGGCGGGAGCTCTTACTGGAAACACCATATATTTT,CASSSAGALTGNTIYF
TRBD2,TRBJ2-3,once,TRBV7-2,TGTGCCAGCAGCTTCCGCGGGGGGGAATCAGATACGCAGTATTTT,CASSFRGGESDTQYF
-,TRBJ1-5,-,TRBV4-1,TGCGCCAGCAGCCAAGTCATAGCGGACATCGGCAATCAGCCCCAGCATTTT,CASSQVIADIGNQPQHF
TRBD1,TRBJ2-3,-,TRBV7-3,TGTGCCAGCAGAGAGACAGGGGGCAGCACAGATACGCAGTATTTT,CASRETGGSTDTQYF
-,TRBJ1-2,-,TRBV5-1,TGCGCCAGCAGCTTGGGAGGGCAGGCGGGGTATGGCTACACCTTC,CASSLGGQAGYGYTF
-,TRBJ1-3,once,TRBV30,TGTGCCTGGAGTGACAATACCGGGTCTCTACCTGGAAACACCATATATTTT,CAWSDNTGSLPGNTIYF
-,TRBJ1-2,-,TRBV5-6,TGTGCCAGCAGCTTGAGCAGGGTAGGGGGCTACACCTTC,CASSLSRVGGYTF
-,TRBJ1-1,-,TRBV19,TGTGCCAGTAGTACCGCAGGGACGGGCACTGAAGCTTTCTTT,CASSTAGTGTEAFF
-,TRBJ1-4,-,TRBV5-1,TGCGCCAGCAGCTTGGGGTCTGACGGGAAACTGTTTTTT,CASSLGSDGKLFF
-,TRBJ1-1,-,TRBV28,TGTGCCAGCAGTTCGAGGGGATTAGCAGAATTGGCTTTCTTT,CASSSRGLAELAFF
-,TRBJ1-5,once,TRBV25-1,TGTGCCAGCAGTGATGTCCGCACCAGCAATCAGCCCCAGCATTTT,CASSDVRTSNQPQHF
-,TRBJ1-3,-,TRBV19,TGTGCCAGTAGTATGGGGTACTCTGGAAACACCATATATTTT,CASSMGYSGNTIYF
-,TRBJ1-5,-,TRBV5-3,TGTGCCAGAACAACCGTGTGGTATAGCAATCAGCCCCAGCATTTT,CARTTVWYSNQPQHF
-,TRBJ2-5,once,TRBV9,TGTGCCAGCAGCGTAATCCCAGGGAAAGAAGAGACCCAGTACTTC,CASSVIPGKEETQYF
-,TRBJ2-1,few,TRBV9,TGTGCCAGCAGCGGGGGAGTTCCCAGCTACAATGAGCAGTTCTTC,CASSGGVPSYNEQFF
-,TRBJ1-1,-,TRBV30,TGTGCCTGGAGCCACAAGGGGGGCGTGAACACTGAAGCTTTCTTT,CAWSHKGGVNTEAFF
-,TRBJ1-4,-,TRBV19,TGTGCCAGTAGTATGGGACATCGGGAAAAACTGTTTTTT,CASSMGHREKLFF
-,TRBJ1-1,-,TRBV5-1,TGCGCCAGCAGCTTGAAAGGGGGAAAGATGAACACTGAAGCTTTCTTT,CASSLKGGKMNTEAFF
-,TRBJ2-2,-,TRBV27,TGTGCCAGCAGCCCTATAGGGGGAGGAGGCCGCACCGGGGAGCTGTTTTTT,CASSPIGGGGRTGELFF
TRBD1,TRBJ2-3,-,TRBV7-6,TGTGCCAGCAGCTTTGGGACAGGGAATACAGATACGCAGTATTTT,CASSFGTGNTDTQYF
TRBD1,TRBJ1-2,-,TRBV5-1,TGCGCCAGCAGCCCCTGGACAGGCCCTGGATATGGCTACACCTTC,CASSPWTGPGYGYTF
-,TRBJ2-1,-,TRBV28,TGTGCCAGTAGGACAGACCCCTACAATGAGCAGTTCTTC,CASRTDPYNEQFF
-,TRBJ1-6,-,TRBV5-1,TGCGCCAGCAGCTTGGCGGGGGGCGAATCACCCCTCCACTTT,CASSLAGGESPLHF
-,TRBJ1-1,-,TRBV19,TGTGCCAGTAGTCTCCGGACTGGGACTGAAGCTTTCTTT,CASSLRTGTEAFF
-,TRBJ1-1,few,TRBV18,TGTGCCAGCTCACCACAGGGGGGAGAGAACACTGAAGCTTTCTTT,CASSPQGGENTEAFF
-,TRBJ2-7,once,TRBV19,TGTGCCAGTAGTATGGGGGACACCCTTATCTACGAGCAGTACTTC,CASSMGDTLIYEQYF
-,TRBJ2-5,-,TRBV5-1,TGCGCCAGCAGCTTGTCGGGACTCCAAGAGACCCAGTACTTC,CASSLSGLQETQYF
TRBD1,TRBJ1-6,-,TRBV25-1,TGTGCCAGCAGAGGGGGGACAGGGAATAATTCACCCCTCCACTTT,CASRGGTGNNSPLHF
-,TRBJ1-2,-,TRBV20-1,TGCAGTGCTATCAGAAACTATGGCTACACCTTC,CSAIRNYGYTF